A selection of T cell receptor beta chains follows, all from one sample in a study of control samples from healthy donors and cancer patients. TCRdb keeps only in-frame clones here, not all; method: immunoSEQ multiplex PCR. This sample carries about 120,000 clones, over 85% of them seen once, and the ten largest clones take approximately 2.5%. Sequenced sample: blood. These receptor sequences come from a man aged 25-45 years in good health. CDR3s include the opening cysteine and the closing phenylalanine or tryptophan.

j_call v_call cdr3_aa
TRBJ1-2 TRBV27 CASSLYSQGIYGYTF
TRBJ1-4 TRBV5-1 CASSLTGEKLFF
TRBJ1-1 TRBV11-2 CASSLVGTGGAEAFF
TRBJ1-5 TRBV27 CASSPHGQPQHF
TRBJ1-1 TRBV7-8 CASSTTKDRDTEAFF
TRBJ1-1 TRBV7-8 CASSHVPTNTEAFF
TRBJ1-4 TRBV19 CASSTGTGGGEKLFF
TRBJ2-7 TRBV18 CASSLTGTGETYEQYF
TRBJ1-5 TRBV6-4 CARTGGGNQPQHF
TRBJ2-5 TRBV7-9 CASSWPDRGVQETQYF
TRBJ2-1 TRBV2 CASSARGAYNEQFF
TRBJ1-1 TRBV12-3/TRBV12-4 CASSQPSVTEAFF
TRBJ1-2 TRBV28 CASSFSGLKDYGYTF
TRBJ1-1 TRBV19 CASSITVLTGNTEAFF
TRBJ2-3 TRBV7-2 CASRQVGGDTQYF
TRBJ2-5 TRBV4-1 CASSLQGARETQYF
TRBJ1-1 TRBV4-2 CASSQDWAGPIGAFF
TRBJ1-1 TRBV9 CASSALRGRNTEAFF
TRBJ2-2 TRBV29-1 CSARSTSSPQNTGELFF
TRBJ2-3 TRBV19 CAVGPASRTDTQYF
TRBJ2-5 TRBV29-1 CSVDAQGKTETQYF
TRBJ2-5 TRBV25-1 CASSGPPQGAEGQTQYF
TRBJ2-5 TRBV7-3 CASSLTGSQETQYF
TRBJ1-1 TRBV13 CASSFAGGAAEAFF
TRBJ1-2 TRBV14 CASSQLDRSGYTF
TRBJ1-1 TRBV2 CASLPSGQWNTEAFF
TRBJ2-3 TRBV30 CAWSLAGTAGDTQYF
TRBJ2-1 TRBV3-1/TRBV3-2 CASSQGRALSYNEQFF
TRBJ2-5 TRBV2 CASSGVSGDQETQYF
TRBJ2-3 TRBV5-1 CASSLGTGSTTDTQYF
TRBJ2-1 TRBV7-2 CASSLGPSSYNEQFF
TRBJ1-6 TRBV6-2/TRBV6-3 CASSYGGDSPLHF
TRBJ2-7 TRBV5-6 CASSTVETGSEQYF
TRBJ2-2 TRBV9 CASSVGVANTGELFF
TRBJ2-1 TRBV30 CAWNQGGNEQFF
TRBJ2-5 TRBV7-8 CASSLTVRTQETQYF
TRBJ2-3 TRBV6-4 CASSDGGGGTDTQYF
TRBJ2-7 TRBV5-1 CASSPQGGSSYEQYF
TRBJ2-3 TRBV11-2 CASSLPKPQGTDTQYF
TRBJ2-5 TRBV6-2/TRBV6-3 CASSLLAGASVETQYF
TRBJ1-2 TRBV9 CASGPGTANYGYTF
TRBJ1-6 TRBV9 CASSGRGSTPLHF
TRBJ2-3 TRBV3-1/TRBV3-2 CASSQDWSSGGTDTQYF
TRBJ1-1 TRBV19 CASGHHQAFF
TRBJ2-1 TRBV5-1 CASSLLTSGGADEQFF
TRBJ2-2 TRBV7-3 CASSHRDRGPKPGELFF